Listed here is a single TCR beta chain. Its specificity is unknown. This specimen comes from a study of graft-versus-host responses after intestinal transplantation. Turning to the study itself: Each of the recipients got a multivisceral, liver-intestinal, or isolated intestinal transplant. Every transplant recipient was induced with anti-thymocyte globulin, then maintained on tacrolimus and steroids for approximately three years. Overall study findings and caveats: Recipient marrow showed GvH clones, some seen first in ileum or blood.

Data came from immunoSEQ multiplex PCR; TCRdb stores just in-frame clones and leaves some out. The sample consists of about 29,000 clones, about 92% of them appearing once. From germline, CDR1 is SGHVS and CDR2 FQNEAQ. This CDR3 contains 17 residues. V lost 1 base to trimming and J lost 6 bases; unmatched junction nucleotides: 9. The sequence was collected from a human patient who received an intestinal transplant, so some T cells may come from the graft donor. V is TRBV7-8 and J is TRBJ2-3; TRBD2 agrees at 11 bases. The specimen was PBMCs, collected about 62 days after intestinal transplant. CDR3 nucleotides: TGTGCCAGCAGCTTAGACGAACTAGCGGGAGATGAGGATACGCAGTATTTT. This encodes CASSLDELAGDEDTQYF. Full variable domain (rest looked up from reference TRBV7-8 and TRBJ2-3): GAGVSQSPRYKVAKRGQDVALRCDPISGHVSLFWYQQALGQGPEFLTYFQNEAQLDKSGLPSDRFFAERPEGSVSTLKIQRTQQEDSAVYLCASSLDELAGDEDTQYFGPGTRLTVL.